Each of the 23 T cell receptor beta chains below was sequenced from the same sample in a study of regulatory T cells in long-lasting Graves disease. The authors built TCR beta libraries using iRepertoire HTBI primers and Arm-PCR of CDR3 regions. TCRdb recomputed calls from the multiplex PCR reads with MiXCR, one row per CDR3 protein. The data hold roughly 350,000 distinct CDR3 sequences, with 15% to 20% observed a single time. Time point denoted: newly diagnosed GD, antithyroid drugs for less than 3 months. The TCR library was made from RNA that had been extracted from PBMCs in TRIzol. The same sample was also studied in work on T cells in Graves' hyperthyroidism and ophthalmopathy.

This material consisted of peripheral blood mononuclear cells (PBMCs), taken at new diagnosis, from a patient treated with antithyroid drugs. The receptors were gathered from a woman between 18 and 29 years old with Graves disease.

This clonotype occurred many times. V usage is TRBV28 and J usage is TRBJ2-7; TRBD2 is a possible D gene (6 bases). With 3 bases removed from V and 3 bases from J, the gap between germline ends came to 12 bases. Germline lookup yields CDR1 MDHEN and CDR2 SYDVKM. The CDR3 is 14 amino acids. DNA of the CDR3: TGTGCCAGCAGTTTTTCCGGGGGAGGCTACGAGCAGTACTTC. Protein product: CASSFSGGGYEQYF.

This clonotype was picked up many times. The CDR3 DNA reads TGTGCCAGCAGTGGTGGAACAGGTCTAGTGCCTGAAGCTTTCTTT. Translated, it gives CASSGGTGLVPEAFF. The rearrangement joins TRBV6-2 or TRBV6-3 to TRBJ1-1; TRBD1 might be the D (5 bases). CDR1 MNHEY and CDR2 SVGEGT come from the germline V gene. The CDR3 is 15 residues long. The ends were cut back, 5 bases at V and 6 bases at J, with 19 bases in the middle.

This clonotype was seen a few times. The DNA for the CDR3 is TGTGCCAGCAGCTTAGAAAAGGGAGCTGGAAACACCATATATTTT. Translating it yields CASSLEKGAGNTIYF. This chain uses TRBV11-2 with TRBJ1-3; no clear D. The germline V gene has CDR1 SGHAT and CDR2 FQNNGV. The CDR3 sequence is 15 residues long. V was clipped by 0 bases and J by 2 bases, with 8 bases between them.

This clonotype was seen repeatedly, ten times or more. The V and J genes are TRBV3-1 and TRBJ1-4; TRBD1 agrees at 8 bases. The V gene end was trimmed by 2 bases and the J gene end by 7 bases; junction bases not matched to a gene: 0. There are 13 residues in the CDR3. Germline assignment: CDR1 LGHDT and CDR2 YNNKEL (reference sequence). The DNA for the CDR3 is TGTGCCAGCAGCCAACAGGGGGCTGAAAAACTGTTTTTT. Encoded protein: CASSQQGAEKLFF.

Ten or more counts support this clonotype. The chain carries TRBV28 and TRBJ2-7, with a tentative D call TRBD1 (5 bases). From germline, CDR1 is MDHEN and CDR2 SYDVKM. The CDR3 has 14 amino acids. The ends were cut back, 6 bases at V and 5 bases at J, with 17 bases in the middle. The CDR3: CASSPPRAFHEQYF. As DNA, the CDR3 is TGTGCCAGCAGCCCACCCAGGGCGTTCCACGAGCAGTACTTC.

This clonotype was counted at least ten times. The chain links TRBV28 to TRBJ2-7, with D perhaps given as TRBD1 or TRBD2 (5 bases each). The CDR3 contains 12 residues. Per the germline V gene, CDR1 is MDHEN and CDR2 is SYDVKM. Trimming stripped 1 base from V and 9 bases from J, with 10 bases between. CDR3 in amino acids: CASSLSGRWQYF. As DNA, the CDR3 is TGTGCCAGCAGTTTATCGGGGCGCTGGCAGTACTTC.

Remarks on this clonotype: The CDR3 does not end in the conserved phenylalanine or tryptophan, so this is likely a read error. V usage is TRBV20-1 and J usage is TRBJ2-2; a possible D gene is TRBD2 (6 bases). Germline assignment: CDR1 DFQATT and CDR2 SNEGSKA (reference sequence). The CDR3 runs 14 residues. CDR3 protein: CSARDARSTGGLFC. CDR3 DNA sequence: TGCAGTGCTAGAGACGCAAGAAGCACCGGGGGGCTGTTTTGT.

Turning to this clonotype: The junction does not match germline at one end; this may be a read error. CDR3 DNA sequence: TGTGCCGGTAGTCCTGGGACTTCAAACTACGAGCAGTACTTC. Translation: CAGSPGTSNYEQYF. V and J are TRBV19 and TRBJ2-7, with a weak D call TRBD2 (6 bases). This CDR3 spans 14 amino acids. Germline assignment: CDR1 LNHDA and CDR2 SQIVND (reference sequence).

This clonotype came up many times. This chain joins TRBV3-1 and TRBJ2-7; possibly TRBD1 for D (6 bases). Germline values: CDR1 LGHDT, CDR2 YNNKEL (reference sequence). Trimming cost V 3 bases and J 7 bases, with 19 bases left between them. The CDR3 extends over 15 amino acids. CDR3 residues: CASSHTSGTTREQYF. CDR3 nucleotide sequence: TGTGCCAGCAGCCACACATCCGGGACAACTCGAGAGCAGTACTTC.

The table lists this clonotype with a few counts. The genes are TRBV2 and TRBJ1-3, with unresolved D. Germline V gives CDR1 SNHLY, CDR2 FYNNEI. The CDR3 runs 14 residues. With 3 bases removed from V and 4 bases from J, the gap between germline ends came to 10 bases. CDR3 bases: TGTGCCAGCAGTGAGCGGCGGTCGGGAAACACCATATATTTT. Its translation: CASSERRSGNTIYF.

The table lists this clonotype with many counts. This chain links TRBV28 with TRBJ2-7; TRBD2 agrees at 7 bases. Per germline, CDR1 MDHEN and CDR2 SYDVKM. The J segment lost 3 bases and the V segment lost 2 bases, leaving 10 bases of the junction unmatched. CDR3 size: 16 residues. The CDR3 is CASSLAGDAPLYEQYF. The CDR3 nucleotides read TGTGCCAGCAGTTTAGCGGGGGACGCTCCCCTCTACGAGCAGTACTTC. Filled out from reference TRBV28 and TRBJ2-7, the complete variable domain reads DVKVTQSSRYLVKRTGEKVFLECVQDMDHENMFWYRQDPGLGLRLIYFSYDVKMKEKGDIPEGYSVSREKKERFSLILESASTNQTSMYLCASSLAGDAPLYEQYFGPGTRLTVT.

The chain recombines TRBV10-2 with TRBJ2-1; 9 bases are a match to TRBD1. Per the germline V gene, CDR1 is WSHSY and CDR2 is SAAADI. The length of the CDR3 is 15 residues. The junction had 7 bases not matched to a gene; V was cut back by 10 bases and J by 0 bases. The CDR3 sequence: CAMAGTGSSYNEQFF. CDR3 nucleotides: TGCGCCATGGCCGGGACAGGGAGCTCCTACAATGAGCAGTTCTTC.

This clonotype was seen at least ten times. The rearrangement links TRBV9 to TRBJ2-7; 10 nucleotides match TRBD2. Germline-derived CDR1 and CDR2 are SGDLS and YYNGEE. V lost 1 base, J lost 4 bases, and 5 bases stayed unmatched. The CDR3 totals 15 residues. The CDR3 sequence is CASSVSSGGSYEQYF. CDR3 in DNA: TGTGCCAGCAGCGTATCTAGCGGGGGTAGTTACGAGCAGTACTTC. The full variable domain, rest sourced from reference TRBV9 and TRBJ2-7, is DSGVTQTPKHLITATGQRVTLRCSPRSGDLSVYWYQQSLDQGLQFLIQYYNGEERAKGNILERFSAQQFPDLHSELNLSSLELGDSALYFCASSVSSGGSYEQYFGPGTRLTVT.

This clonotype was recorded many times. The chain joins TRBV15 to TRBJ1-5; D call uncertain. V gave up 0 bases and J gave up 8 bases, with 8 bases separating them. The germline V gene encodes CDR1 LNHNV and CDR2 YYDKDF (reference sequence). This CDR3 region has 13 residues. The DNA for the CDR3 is TGTGCCACCAGCAGAGATCCCGGGGAGCCCCAGCATTTT. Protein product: CATSRDPGEPQHF.

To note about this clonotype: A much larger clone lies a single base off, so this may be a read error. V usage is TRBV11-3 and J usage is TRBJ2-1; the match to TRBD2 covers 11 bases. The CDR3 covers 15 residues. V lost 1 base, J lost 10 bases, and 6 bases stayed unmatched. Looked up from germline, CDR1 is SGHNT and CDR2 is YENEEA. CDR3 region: CASSLVRLAGGEQFF. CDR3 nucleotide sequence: TGTGCCAGCAGCTTAGTCCGTCTAGCGGGAGGAGAGCAGTTCTTC.

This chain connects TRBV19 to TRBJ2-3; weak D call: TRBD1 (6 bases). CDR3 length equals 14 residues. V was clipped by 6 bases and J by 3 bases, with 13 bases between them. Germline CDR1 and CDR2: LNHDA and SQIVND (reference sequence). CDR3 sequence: CASSRQQGTDTQYF. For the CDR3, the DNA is TGTGCCAGTAGCAGACAACAGGGAACAGATACGCAGTATTTT.

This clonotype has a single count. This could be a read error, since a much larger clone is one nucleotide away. CDR3 loop: CASSDSVSLGYEQFF. Written as DNA, the CDR3 is TGTGCCAGCAGTGATTCCGTTTCATTGGGCTACGAGCAGTTCTTC. The chain links TRBV5-5 to TRBJ2-1; D call uncertain. Germline CDR1 SGHKS, CDR2 YYEKEE (reference sequence). The CDR3 has 15 residues. Trimming removed 5 bases from V and 10 bases from J, with 22 bases in between.

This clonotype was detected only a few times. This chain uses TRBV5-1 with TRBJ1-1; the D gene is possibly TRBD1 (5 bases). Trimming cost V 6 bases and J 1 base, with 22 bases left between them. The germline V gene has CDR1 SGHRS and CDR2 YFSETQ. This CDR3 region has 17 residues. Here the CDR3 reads CASKPYPDSYGNTEAFF. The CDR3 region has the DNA TGCGCCAGCAAACCCTATCCTGACAGCTACGGGAACACTGAAGCTTTCTTT.

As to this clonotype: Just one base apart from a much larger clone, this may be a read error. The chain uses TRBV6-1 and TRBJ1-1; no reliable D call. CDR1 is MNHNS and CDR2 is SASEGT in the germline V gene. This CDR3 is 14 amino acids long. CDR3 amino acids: CASSKTVSNTEALF. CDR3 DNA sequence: TGTGCCAGCAGCAAAACAGTTTCGAACACTGAAGCTCTCTTT.

The CDR3 sequence: CASSREISGASLNQPQHF. CDR3 DNA sequence: TGTGCCAGCAGCCGAGAGATCTCGGGGGCGTCCCTCAATCAGCCCCAGCATTTT. This rearrangement joins TRBV5-5 to TRBJ1-5; maybe TRBD1 (6 bases). The CDR3 covers 18 residues. Trimming took 4 bases from V and 3 from J, leaving 23 bases between them. The germline gives CDR1 SGHKS, CDR2 YYEKEE (reference sequence).

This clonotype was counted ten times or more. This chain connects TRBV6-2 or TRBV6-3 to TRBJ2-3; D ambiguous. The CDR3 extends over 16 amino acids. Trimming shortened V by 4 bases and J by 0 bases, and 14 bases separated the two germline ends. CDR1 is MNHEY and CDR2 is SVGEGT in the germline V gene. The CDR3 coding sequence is TGTGCCAGCAGTTCCCTGACTCGCGCTAGCACAGATACGCAGTATTTT. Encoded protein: CASSSLTRASTDTQYF.

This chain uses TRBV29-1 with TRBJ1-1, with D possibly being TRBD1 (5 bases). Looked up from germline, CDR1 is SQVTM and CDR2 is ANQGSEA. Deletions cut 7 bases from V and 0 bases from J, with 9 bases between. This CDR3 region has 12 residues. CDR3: CSGMGVNTEAFF. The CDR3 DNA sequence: TGCAGCGGCATGGGGGTGAACACTGAAGCTTTCTTT.

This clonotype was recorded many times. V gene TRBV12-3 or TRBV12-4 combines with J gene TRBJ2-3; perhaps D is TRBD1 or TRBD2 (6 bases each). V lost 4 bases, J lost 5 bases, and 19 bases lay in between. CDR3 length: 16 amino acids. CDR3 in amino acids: CASSSVGGGQGDTQYF. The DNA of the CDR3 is TGTGCCAGCAGTTCAGTAGGAGGGGGGCAAGGAGATACGCAGTATTTT.